The 18 T cell receptor beta chains given below trace back to one sample, sequenced in a study of cytotoxic CD8 clonotypes in ibrutinib-treated CLL. The assay was immunoSEQ multiplex PCR, and TCRdb's table has in-frame clones only and misses some. The sample contains over 100,000 clones, 75% to 90% of which appear only once. The sample here was PBMCs, taken after 24 months of ibrutinib treatment. All receptors derive from a human donor with chronic lymphocytic leukemia.

The chain recombines TRBV19 with TRBJ1-2, with a possible D match to TRBD1 (5 bases). CDR1 and CDR2 from the germline V gene are LNHDA and SQIVND (reference sequence). V lost 7 bases to trimming and J lost 4 bases, with 13 bases between them. The CDR3 contains 13 residues. CDR3 region: CASTLKGTYGYTF. The CDR3 bases are TGTGCCAGTACCCTCAAAGGGACCTATGGCTACACCTTC.

The gene calls are TRBV14 and TRBJ2-7; possibly TRBD1 for D (6 bases). This CDR3 has 16 amino acids. The germline CDR1 and CDR2 sequences are SGHDN and FVKESK. The V gene lost 4 bases and the J gene lost 2 bases, with 18 bases spanning the gap. This CDR3 reads CASSLPLRTAAYEQYF. The CDR3 coding sequence is TGTGCCAGCAGCCTACCACTGCGGACAGCCGCCTACGAGCAGTACTTC.

This clone was detected only once. The chain carries TRBV5-1 and TRBJ2-3; D uncertain. This CDR3 contains 12 residues. Trimming took off 3 bases at V and 4 bases at J, with 6 bases between the two ends. Germline V CDR1 and CDR2: SGHRS, YFSETQ. Here the CDR3 DNA reads TGCGCCAGCAGCTGGGATCCAGATACGCAGTATTTT. Its protein is CASSWDPDTQYF.

This clone was counted a single time. The chain is built from TRBV28 and TRBJ1-4; TRBD1 matches 9 bases. Germline V CDR1 and CDR2: MDHEN, SYDVKM. Germline trimming cut 3 bases from V and 5 bases from J; bases unmatched to any gene: 4. The length of the CDR3 is 15 residues. CDR3 sequence: CASSFGDRANEKLFF. For the CDR3, the DNA is TGTGCCAGCAGTTTCGGGGACAGGGCGAATGAAAAACTGTTTTTT. The full variable domain, with the rest looked up from reference TRBV28 and TRBJ1-4, is DVKVTQSSRYLVKRTGEKVFLECVQDMDHENMFWYRQDPGLGLRLIYFSYDVKMKEKGDIPEGYSVSREKKERFSLILESASTNQTSMYLCASSFGDRANEKLFFGSGTQLSVL.

The chain employs TRBV28 and TRBJ1-1; 10 nucleotides agree with TRBD1. This CDR3 region has 15 residues. V shed 5 bases, J shed 7 bases, and the junction held 10 bases outside the gene matches. The germline V gene has CDR1 MDHEN and CDR2 SYDVKM. DNA for the CDR3: TGTGCCAGCAGTACACGGGACAGGGGTTATCTTGAAGCTTTCTTT. Translating gives CASSTRDRGYLEAFF.

The chain joins TRBV5-4 to TRBJ1-4; possible D gene TRBD1, 5 bases. V lost 5 bases and J 9 bases, leaving 17 bases between the germline ends. This CDR3 spans 14 amino acids. Germline V gene data show CDR1 as SGHNT and CDR2 as YYREEE (reference sequence). CDR3 region: CASSPDSDAKKLFF. CDR3 bases: TGTGCCAGCAGTCCAGACAGCGACGCGAAAAAACTGTTTTTT.

V gene TRBV10-3 combines with J gene TRBJ2-7; TRBD2 aligns across 13 bases. Germline lookup yields CDR1 ENHRY and CDR2 SYGVKD. Unmatched junction bases numbered 19, after V lost 6 bases and J lost 2 bases. This CDR3 contains 20 residues. Written as DNA, the CDR3 is TGTGCCATCAGGCCTCGCGCCGGACTAGCGGGAGCGGGGGAAACCTACGAGCAGTACTTC. This encodes CAIRPRAGLAGAGETYEQYF.

The chain joins TRBV6-5 to TRBJ2-7; TRBD2 agrees at 8 bases. Trimming at V came to 2 bases and at J to 2 bases, leaving 2 bases not matched to a gene. Germline values: CDR1 MNHEY, CDR2 SVGAGI. CDR3 length: 14 residues. CDR3 loop: CASSYKRGTYEQYF. Here the CDR3 DNA reads TGTGCCAGCAGTTACAAGCGGGGGACCTACGAGCAGTACTTC.

DNA for the CDR3: TGTGCCAGCAGCTTGGACGGACTAGCGGGAGGGTACAATGAGCAGTTCTTC. This encodes CASSLDGLAGGYNEQFF. The gene calls are TRBV5-4 and TRBJ2-1, with TRBD2 identical over 15 bases. There are 17 residues in the CDR3. V trimming: 0 bases; J trimming: 4 bases; junction bases outside the gene matches: 2. Per germline, CDR1 SGHNT and CDR2 YYREEE (reference sequence). Combining the CDR3 with reference TRBV5-4 and TRBJ2-1 gives the whole variable domain ETGVTQSPTHLIKTRGQQVTLRCSSQSGHNTVSWYQQALGQGPQFIFQYYREEENGRGNFPPRFSGLQFPNYSSELNVNALELDDSALYLCASSLDGLAGGYNEQFFGPGTRLTVL.

The chain carries TRBV2 and TRBJ2-7; 7 bases map to TRBD1. The CDR3 length is 13 residues. The trim removed 4 bases at V and 2 bases at J, leaving 2 bases unmatched. Germline values: CDR1 SNHLY, CDR2 FYNNEI. The CDR3 loop reads CASSGDRAYEQYF. The CDR3 DNA reads as TGTGCCAGCAGTGGGGACAGAGCCTACGAGCAGTACTTC.

J is TRBJ2-7 and V is TRBV7-2, with 9 nucleotides matching TRBD2. V shed 5 bases, J shed 9 bases, and the junction held 14 bases outside the gene matches. The CDR3 spans 15 residues. The germline V gene has CDR1 SGHTA and CDR2 FQGNSA. The CDR3 nucleotides read TGTGCCAGCAGCGTCTTATGGACTAGCGAAACGGGGCAGTACTTC. Its protein product is CASSVLWTSETGQYF.

This chain joins TRBV7-9 and TRBJ2-7; D not resolved. The germline gives CDR1 SEHNR, CDR2 FQNEAQ (reference sequence). This CDR3 is built from 14 residues. V lost 2 bases to trimming and J lost 0 bases, with 8 bases between them. CDR3 in amino acids: CASSLRQSSYEQYF. In DNA, the CDR3 is TGTGCCAGCAGCTTAAGGCAGAGCTCCTACGAGCAGTACTTC.

This chain links TRBV7-2 with TRBJ2-3, with D maybe TRBD2 (5 bases). The CDR3 runs to 16 residues. The germline gives CDR1 SGHTA, CDR2 FQGNSA. V lost 1 base and J lost 2, with 13 bases in between. CDR3 in DNA: TGTGCCAGCAGCTTAGTCTCGCGGGTGGTCACAGATACGCAGTATTTT. Residues: CASSLVSRVVTDTQYF. The whole variable domain, filled in from reference TRBV7-2 and TRBJ2-3, reads GAGVSQSPSNKVTEKGKDVELRCDPISGHTALYWYRQSLGQGLEFLIYFQGNSAPDKSGLPSDRFSAERTGGSVSTLTIQRTQQEDSAVYLCASSLVSRVVTDTQYFGPGTRLTVL.

The chain is built from TRBV4-1 and TRBJ2-7; D is tentatively TRBD1 or TRBD2 (5 bases each). This CDR3 has 14 amino acids. Germline V gene sequence: CDR1 MGHRA, CDR2 YSYEKL. The V gene lost 2 bases and the J gene lost 6 bases, with 14 bases spanning the gap. The CDR3 nucleotides are TGCGCCAGCAGCCAATACGGGACCCCGACCGAGCAGTACTTC. Translated: CASSQYGTPTEQYF.

This clone came up a few times. The CDR3 nucleotides read TGTGCCAGCAGGGGGACAGGGACCGGGGAGCTGTTTTTT. This codes for CASRGTGTGELFF. The rearrangement uses TRBV7-2 and TRBJ2-2; 9 bases align to TRBD1. This CDR3 is 13 amino acids long. V lost 6 bases, J lost 5 bases, and 1 base stayed unmatched. Per germline, CDR1 SGHTA and CDR2 FQGNSA.

This clone was observed once. This chain joins TRBV19 and TRBJ2-3; 7 nucleotides agree with TRBD2. Looked up from germline, CDR1 is LNHDA and CDR2 is SQIVND (reference sequence). V was pared by 5 bases and J by 2 bases, with 10 bases of the junction left unmatched. CDR3 size: 16 residues. For the CDR3, the DNA is TGTGCCAGTAGTGGCCGAACGGGGAGGGTCACAGATACGCAGTATTTT. Its protein product is CASSGRTGRVTDTQYF.

V and J are TRBV11-3 and TRBJ1-1; possibly TRBD1 for D (5 bases). Trimming took 7 bases from V and 5 from J, leaving 26 bases between them. The CDR3 spans 17 residues. Germline V gives CDR1 SGHNT, CDR2 YENEEA. The CDR3, as DNA: TGTGCCAGCATCCGGAGTTTCTGGGGCGGGTGGGGAACTGAAGCTTTCTTT. It specifies CASIRSFWGGWGTEAFF.

The rearrangement uses TRBV6-5 and TRBJ1-3; D unresolved. The CDR3 spans 13 residues. V was pared by 8 bases and J by 2 bases, with 10 bases between. CDR1 is MNHEY, CDR2 SVGAGI, per germline. The CDR3 loop is CASHFAAGNTIYF. The CDR3 DNA reads TGTGCCAGCCATTTCGCTGCTGGAAACACCATATATTTT.